The clone carrying this T cell receptor beta chain was found a few times. What it binds is not known. This sample is part of a study of T cells in Graves' hyperthyroidism and ophthalmopathy. General observations from the study: Within blood appeared most thyroid clonotypes that had expanded above 0.001. Through a model of 13 V-J features, ophthalmopathy was separated from stable hyperthyroidism.

The germline CDR1 and CDR2 sequences are MNHEY and SVGEGT. V gave up 8 bases and J gave up 7 bases, with 15 bases separating them. The CDR3 is 13 residues long. From RNA transcripts, TCR beta CDR3 regions were amplified. Initially, a first-round RT-PCR of the TCR CDR3 employed the HTBI primer set. TCRdb used MiXCR to reprocess the multiplex PCR reads, holding one entry per CDR3 protein. The sample comprises fewer than 350,000 distinct CDR3 sequences, roughly 15% of which are singletons, and 7% to 9.5% rests with the top ten. Uncontrolled infection, other autoimmune disease, pregnancy or lactation disqualified patients from enrolment. PBMCs were collected from a roughly 10 ml volume of fresh peripheral blood.

The chain joins TRBV6-2 or TRBV6-3 to TRBJ2-1, with D maybe TRBD1 (5 bases). The sequenced sample was blood. This sequence was found in a woman in her thirties or forties with Graves' hyperthyroidism. The CDR3 region is CASWGGLGNEQFF. In nucleotides, the CDR3 is TGTGCCAGCTGGGGCGGCCTCGGGAATGAGCAGTTCTTC.